These 32 T cell receptor beta chains were sequenced from one sample in a study of cytomegalovirus exposure and HLA in healthy donors (dated by TCRdb to 2016 to 2017). Library construction relied on the immunoSEQ multiplex PCR assay. For the multiplex PCR, a mixture combining 60 forward primers for TCR Vbeta segments and 13 reverse primers for TCR Jbeta segments was used. TCRdb re-hosts the immuneACCESS table, in-frame sequences only. Its copies lack some clones; in the studies checked, an unresolved V gene accounts for under half of them, and the cause for the rest is not known. The sample's table covers approximately 30,000 clones. In total, the top ten clones hold more than 3.5% of the sample. Sequenced sample: PBMCs. The receptors were gathered from a middle-aged woman in good health and CMV-seropositive.

V usage is TRBV20-1 and J usage is TRBJ2-5; D call uncertain. The CDR3 runs 11 residues. CDR1 is DFQATT, CDR2 SNEGSKA, per germline (reference sequence). Deletions cut 1 base from V and 7 bases from J, with 7 bases between. CDR3 residues: CSARGTPTQYF. The CDR3 coding sequence is TGCAGTGCTAGAGGTACACCGACCCAGTACTTC.

This chain joins TRBV30 and TRBJ2-7; the D gene is possibly TRBD1 (5 bases). CDR3 length equals 12 residues. Germline V gives CDR1 GTSNPN, CDR2 SVGIG (reference sequence). The germline V and J ends were trimmed by 2 bases and 3 bases, with 8 bases remaining between them. For the CDR3, the DNA is TGTGCCTGGAGTTTACAGGTCTACGAGCAGTACTTC. Translated: CAWSLQVYEQYF.

As DNA, the CDR3 is TGCAGCGTTGAATCCGGTGGAGGCGAGCAGTACTTC. Protein product: CSVESGGGEQYF. The chain carries TRBV29-1 and TRBJ2-7; D is possibly TRBD2 (5 bases). The length of the CDR3 is 12 residues. Per germline, CDR1 SQVTM and CDR2 ANQGSEA. V shed 2 bases and J shed 6 bases, with 11 bases lying between them.

The chain combines TRBV29-1 with TRBJ1-2; TRBD1 matches 8 bases. The CDR3 has 13 residues. V was pared by 4 bases and J by 5 bases, with 6 bases of the junction left unmatched. Germline V gene data show CDR1 as SQVTM and CDR2 as ANQGSEA. Here the CDR3 reads CSVAARGLYGYTF. DNA of the CDR3: TGCAGCGTTGCCGCCAGGGGGCTATATGGCTACACCTTC. The variable domain in full, with the rest retrieved from reference TRBV29-1 and TRBJ1-2, is SAVISQKPSRDICQRGTSLTIQCQVDSQVTMMFWYRQQPGQSLTLIATANQGSEATYESGFVIDKFPISRPNLTFSTLTVSNMSPEDSSIYLCSVAARGLYGYTFGSGTRLTVV.

This rearrangement joins TRBV15 to TRBJ2-1; D is perhaps TRBD2 (6 bases). Germline V gene sequence: CDR1 LNHNV, CDR2 YYDKDF (reference sequence). This CDR3 region has 17 residues. Trimming shortened V by 0 bases and J by 3 bases, and 15 bases separated the two germline ends. The CDR3 loop reads CATSRDRREEHYNEQFF. The CDR3 coding sequence is TGTGCCACCAGCAGAGATCGGCGGGAAGAACACTACAATGAGCAGTTCTTC.

The chain employs TRBV18 and TRBJ2-1; perhaps TRBD2 as D (6 bases). The ends were cut back, 4 bases at V and 4 bases at J, with 17 bases in the middle. The CDR3 extends over 16 amino acids. From germline, CDR1 is KGHSH and CDR2 LQKENI. CDR3 coding DNA: TGTGCCAGCTCACTTGGGGACTCCCGTCCTTACAATGAGCAGTTCTTC. Residues: CASSLGDSRPYNEQFF.

As regards this clone: The sample contains more than one DNA sequence encoding this CDR3. This rearrangement joins TRBV27 to TRBJ1-1; D is undetermined. V was pared by 2 bases and J by 0 bases, with 13 bases between. The CDR3 runs to 16 residues. The V gene's germline CDR1 is MNHEY and CDR2 SMNVEV (reference sequence). The CDR3 nucleotides read TGTGCCAGCAGTTTAAGAGGATTGTACCTGAACACTGAAGCTTTCTTT. Protein sequence: CASSLRGLYLNTEAFF.

The chain joins TRBV6-6 to TRBJ2-7; the match to TRBD2 covers 8 bases. Germline loops: CDR1 MNHNY, CDR2 SVGAGI (reference sequence). CDR3 length: 16 amino acids. Losses at the gene ends were 8 bases for V and 0 bases for J; bases not matched to a gene: 12. The CDR3 sequence is CASLRASGSSSYEQYF. Here the CDR3 DNA reads TGTGCCAGCCTCAGGGCTAGCGGGTCAAGCTCCTACGAGCAGTACTTC.

The CDR3 sequence: CAWSSPIAGVETQYF. The CDR3 nucleotides are TGTGCCTGGAGTTCACCTATAGCGGGAGTAGAGACCCAGTACTTC. The chain combines TRBV30 with TRBJ2-5, with 9 bases matching TRBD2. The V segment lost 2 bases and the J segment 4 bases; nucleotides outside the gene matches: 8. Germline-derived CDR1 and CDR2 are GTSNPN and SVGIG (reference sequence). The CDR3 is 15 amino acids.

The chain carries TRBV9 and TRBJ2-7, with D perhaps TRBD1 (5 bases). In germline, CDR1 is SGDLS, CDR2 YYNGEE. With 0 bases removed from V and 0 bases from J, the gap between germline ends came to 7 bases. The CDR3 sequence is 14 residues long. The CDR3 nucleotides are TGTGCCAGCAGCGTAGTCGACAGCTCCTACGAGCAGTACTTC. It codes for CASSVVDSSYEQYF.

The chain is built from TRBV6-6 and TRBJ2-7, with D unresolved. CDR1 is MNHNY, CDR2 SVGAGI, per germline (reference sequence). Trimming cost V 0 bases and J 6 bases, with 12 bases left between them. The CDR3 length is 14 residues. CDR3 protein: CASSYSTSKPEQYF. CDR3 coding DNA: TGTGCCAGCAGTTACTCTACATCCAAACCCGAGCAGTACTTC.

The V call is TRBV28, the J call TRBJ1-4; tentative D call: TRBD1 (5 bases). The V gene lost 5 bases and the J gene lost 8 bases, with 15 bases spanning the gap. Per the germline V gene, CDR1 is MDHEN and CDR2 is SYDVKM. This CDR3 spans 14 amino acids. Here the CDR3 DNA reads TGTGCCAGCAGTGTCCGGACACAGAGGGAAAAACTGTTTTTT. Protein product: CASSVRTQREKLFF.

The V gene is TRBV9, the J gene TRBJ2-7; TRBD2 aligns across 10 bases. Germline V gene data show CDR1 as SGDLS and CDR2 as YYNGEE. The CDR3 loop spans 14 amino acids. J lost 5 bases, V lost 4 bases, and 6 bases had no gene match. The CDR3 bases are TGTGCCAGCAGCCCCAGCGGGAGGGCAGACGAGCAGTACTTC. The encoded protein is CASSPSGRADEQYF.

In nucleotides, the CDR3 is TGTGCCAGCAGCTTACAGGGGTACACAGATACGCAGTATTTT. This encodes CASSLQGYTDTQYF. The genes are TRBV5-4 and TRBJ2-3; 7 positions agree with TRBD1. The CDR3 consists of 14 residues. Germline assignment: CDR1 SGHNT and CDR2 YYREEE (reference sequence). With V trimmed by 2 bases and J by 2 bases, 2 bases remained unmatched.

V gene TRBV19 combines with J gene TRBJ2-7; 7 positions match TRBD1. The CDR3 totals 15 residues. The ends lost 4 bases at V and 3 bases at J; junction bases unmatched: 9. CDR1 and CDR2 from the germline V gene are LNHDA and SQIVND (reference sequence). The CDR3 coding sequence is TGTGCCAGTAGTACCCCCGCAGGGGGTGACTACGAGCAGTACTTC. Amino acid sequence: CASSTPAGGDYEQYF.

The CDR3 here is CASSLGEVEDTQYF. CDR3 nucleotides: TGTGCCAGTAGCCTAGGGGAAGTAGAAGATACGCAGTATTTT. V usage is TRBV19 and J usage is TRBJ2-3; TRBD1 might be the D (5 bases). Germline CDR1 reads LNHDA; CDR2 reads SQIVND (reference sequence). V was trimmed by 6 bases and J by 5 bases, leaving 15 bases between them. This CDR3 spans 14 amino acids.

The chain is built from TRBV15 and TRBJ2-1; TRBD2 matches 7 bases. J lost 10 bases, V lost 8 bases, and 5 bases had no gene match. Germline V gene lookup returns CDR1 LNHNV and CDR2 YYDKDF (reference sequence). The CDR3 is 11 amino acids. The CDR3 sequence: CATASGAEQFF. The CDR3 DNA sequence: TGTGCCACCGCTAGCGGCGCGGAGCAGTTCTTC.

V and J are TRBV10-3 and TRBJ2-2; the match to TRBD2 covers 8 bases. V gave up 6 bases and J gave up 4 bases; unmatched junction bases: 19. Germline V lookup: CDR1 ENHRY, CDR2 SYGVKD. The CDR3 loop spans 19 amino acids. DNA for the CDR3: TGTGCCATCAGGCCCGACGGGGGGGGCGGGAATGAATTCACCGGGGAGCTGTTTTTT. Its translation: CAIRPDGGGGNEFTGELFF.

This chain links TRBV4-2 with TRBJ1-2; TRBD1 aligns across 7 bases. From germline, CDR1 is LGHNA and CDR2 YNFKEQ. This CDR3 spans 15 amino acids. The J segment lost 2 bases and the V segment lost 4 bases, leaving 7 bases of the junction unmatched. CDR3 coding DNA: TGTGCCAGCAGCCGAGCCTTGACAGGGAACTATGGCTACACCTTC. Encoded protein: CASSRALTGNYGYTF.

The chain uses TRBV5-1 and TRBJ2-3; 7 bases are shared with TRBD2. V was pared by 2 bases and J by 0 bases, with 3 bases of the junction left unmatched. Germline CDR1 is SGHRS and CDR2 is YFSETQ. This CDR3 region has 15 residues. The CDR3 DNA reads as TGCGCCAGCAGCTTCCGAGCGGGAAGCACAGATACGCAGTATTTT. It translates to CASSFRAGSTDTQYF.

The rearrangement uses TRBV4-2 and TRBJ1-2, with D unclear. Looked up from germline, CDR1 is LGHNA and CDR2 is YNFKEQ. This CDR3 is built from 14 residues. The V end was cut by 2 bases, the J end by 8 bases, with 15 bases between. The CDR3 DNA reads TGTGCCAGCAGCCAAATTGGCGGGGTGGGCGGCTACACCTTC. Residues: CASSQIGGVGGYTF.

The genes are TRBV19 and TRBJ2-2, with D perhaps matching TRBD2 (6 bases). With 4 bases removed from V and 6 bases from J, the gap between germline ends came to 9 bases. The CDR3 consists of 13 residues. Germline V gene lookup returns CDR1 LNHDA and CDR2 SQIVND (reference sequence). The CDR3 region is CASSTTSPGELFF. CDR3 sequence (DNA): TGTGCCAGTAGTACTACTAGCCCCGGGGAGCTGTTTTTT.

The rearrangement links TRBV4-3 to TRBJ2-7; D is possibly TRBD1 (7 bases). The ends were cut back, 3 bases at V and 6 bases at J, with 12 bases in the middle. Germline CDR1 is LGHNA and CDR2 is YSLEER. The CDR3 covers 13 residues. CDR3 residues: CASSHPQGGEQYF. The CDR3 DNA sequence: TGCGCCAGCAGCCATCCTCAGGGGGGCGAGCAGTACTTC.

This chain connects TRBV5-1 to TRBJ1-2, with D possibly TRBD1 on 6 matching bases. Trimming shortened V by 4 bases and J by 4 bases, and 17 bases separated the two germline ends. There are 15 residues in the CDR3. CDR1 SGHRS and CDR2 YFSETQ come from the germline V gene. The CDR3 spells CASSPQGDNGYGYTF. Here the CDR3 DNA reads TGCGCCAGCAGCCCGCAAGGGGACAACGGCTATGGCTACACCTTC.

The chain has TRBV6-1 and TRBJ1-5; a weak D match, TRBD1 (6 bases). Trimming shortened V by 4 bases and J by 5 bases, and 9 bases separated the two germline ends. The CDR3 is 13 amino acids. The V gene's germline CDR1 is MNHNS and CDR2 SASEGT. CDR3 sequence reads: CASSVQGHQPQHF. CDR3 DNA: TGTGCCAGCAGTGTACAGGGCCATCAGCCCCAGCATTTT.

The V gene is TRBV27, the J gene TRBJ2-3, with a weak D call TRBD2 (6 bases). The CDR3 is 15 amino acids. The germline V gene encodes CDR1 MNHEY and CDR2 SMNVEV (reference sequence). V dropped 3 bases and J dropped 5 bases, with 15 bases sitting between them. CDR3 amino acids: CASSFGGVVIDTQYF. The CDR3 DNA sequence: TGTGCCAGCAGTTTCGGCGGGGTGGTTATAGATACGCAGTATTTT.

V and J are TRBV19 and TRBJ1-4, with D perhaps matching TRBD1 (6 bases). The V end lost 6 bases, the J end lost 7 bases, and 15 bases lay between the germline ends. Per the germline V gene, CDR1 is LNHDA and CDR2 is SQIVND (reference sequence). CDR3 length equals 14 residues. The CDR3 protein is CASSQTGRGEKLFF. The CDR3 coding sequence is TGTGCCAGTAGCCAGACAGGTCGGGGTGAAAAACTGTTTTTT.

The chain carries TRBV19 and TRBJ1-3; the D gene is possibly TRBD1 (6 bases). This CDR3 contains 14 residues. The V gene's germline CDR1 is LNHDA and CDR2 SQIVND (reference sequence). Trimming took 7 bases from V and 2 from J, leaving 12 bases between them. The CDR3 region is CASINRDTGNTIYF. The DNA for the CDR3 is TGTGCCAGTATTAACCGGGACACTGGAAACACCATATATTTT.

V usage is TRBV2 and J usage is TRBJ2-2; 10 bases are shared with TRBD2. The CDR3 loop spans 15 amino acids. Germline CDR1 reads SNHLY; CDR2 reads FYNNEI. The ends lost 7 bases at V and 3 bases at J; junction bases unmatched: 5. This chain's CDR3 is CASTPSGSDTGELFF. CDR3 sequence (DNA): TGTGCCAGCACCCCTAGCGGGAGCGACACCGGGGAGCTGTTTTTT.

The rearrangement joins TRBV19 to TRBJ1-4, with a weak D call TRBD1 (5 bases). The ends were cut back, 6 bases at V and 7 bases at J, with 12 bases in the middle. Germline assignment: CDR1 LNHDA and CDR2 SQIVND (reference sequence). The CDR3 consists of 13 residues. DNA for the CDR3: TGTGCCAGTAGGCACGGGGGGGGTGAAAAACTGTTTTTT. The encoded protein is CASRHGGGEKLFF.

V gene TRBV18 combines with J gene TRBJ1-6; 7 nucleotides align to TRBD1. V shed 5 bases, J shed 5 bases, and the junction held 3 bases outside the gene matches. Germline V lookup: CDR1 KGHSH, CDR2 LQKENI. This CDR3 spans 14 amino acids. CDR3 in amino acids: CASSKGTDNSPLHF. CDR3 in DNA: TGTGCCAGCTCAAAAGGGACAGATAATTCACCCCTCCACTTT.

The V gene is TRBV29-1, the J gene TRBJ2-2, with TRBD1 matching 10 bases. Looked up from germline, CDR1 is SQVTM and CDR2 is ANQGSEA. The CDR3 extends over 13 amino acids. With V trimmed by 3 bases and J by 5 bases, 0 bases remained unmatched. CDR3 nucleotides: TGCAGCGTTGAGGGACAGGGGACCGGGGAGCTGTTTTTT. Translated, it gives CSVEGQGTGELFF.